Following are 32 T cell receptor beta chains from one sample sequenced in a study of shared clonotypes between healthy human individuals. The protocol was immunoSEQ multiplex PCR, while the TCRdb copy is restricted to in-frame clones and leaves out a portion. The data show around 2.3 million clones, with more than 90% seen just once and roughly 0.13% held by the top ten. The sample taken for sequencing was naive CD4+ T cells sorted from blood. Subset meaning: CD45RA+ positively selected. Receptors originate from a man between 18 and 35 years old in good health.

V usage is TRBV21-1 and J usage is TRBJ2-7; no DNA check was done on the table's D call, TRBD2. TRBV21-1 is marked as a pseudogene. This CDR3 comprises 15 residues. This CDR3 is CASSKVSGPCLWQYF. The DNA of the CDR3 is TGTGCCAGCAGCAAGGTTTCGGGTCCCTGCCTATGGCAGTACTTC.

The chain has TRBV2 and TRBJ2-3, with a weak D call TRBD1 (6 bases). The CDR3 is made up of 15 amino acids. Trimming stripped 5 bases from V and 5 bases from J, with 17 bases between. Germline V CDR1 and CDR2: SNHLY, FYNNEI. CDR3 nucleotides: TGTGCCAGCAGTCACACGAGGGGGTTGGGAGATACGCAGTATTTT. Protein product: CASSHTRGLGDTQYF.

The genes are TRBV30 and TRBJ1-3, with D possibly matching TRBD1 (5 bases). Germline V CDR1 and CDR2: GTSNPN, SVGIG (reference sequence). The CDR3 is 15 residues long. V was shortened by 3 bases and J by 9 bases, with 21 bases between the two germline ends. In DNA form, the CDR3 reads TGTGCCTGGAGAAGAACCGGGACCTCCGGAGGCACCATATATTTT. Translation: CAWRRTGTSGGTIYF.

The chain combines TRBV7-9 with TRBJ1-1; tentatively, D is TRBD1 (5 bases). The CDR3 has 12 residues. In germline, CDR1 is SEHNR, CDR2 FQNEAQ (reference sequence). CDR3 DNA sequence: TGTGTCGGGCGGGGGAAGGTCACTGAAGCTTTCTTT. Its protein is CVGRGKVTEAFF.

This chain uses TRBV28 with TRBJ1-3, with unresolved D. Deletions cut 2 bases from V and 0 bases from J, with 8 bases between. Germline V gene lookup returns CDR1 MDHEN and CDR2 SYDVKM. The CDR3 runs to 15 residues. This chain's CDR3 is CASSLMGSSGNTIYF. In DNA, the CDR3 is TGTGCCAGCAGTTTAATGGGGAGCTCTGGAAACACCATATATTTT.

The chain has TRBV6-1 and TRBJ1-5; 7 bases line up with TRBD1. This CDR3 has 15 residues. CDR1 is MNHNS and CDR2 is SASEGT in the germline V gene. Trimming took 5 bases from V and 3 from J; bases not matched to a gene: 7. The CDR3 region is CASSPLDRANQPQHF. The CDR3 DNA follows: TGTGCCAGCAGTCCCCTCGACAGGGCCAATCAGCCCCAGCATTTT.

Notes on this clone: Other DNA sequences in the sample encode the same CDR3. The chain links TRBV11-2 to TRBJ1-1, with D unclear. The V end lost 2 bases, the J end lost 5 bases, and 12 bases lay between the germline ends. The CDR3 extends over 14 amino acids. The V gene's germline CDR1 is SGHAT and CDR2 FQNNGV. CDR3 sequence reads: CASSLNRVGTEAFF. CDR3 bases: TGTGCCAGCAGCTTAAATAGGGTGGGAACTGAAGCTTTCTTT. The complete variable domain, with remaining parts taken from reference TRBV11-2 and TRBJ1-1, reads EAGVAQSPRYKIIEKRQSVAFWCNPISGHATLYWYQQILGQGPKLLIQFQNNGVVDDSQLPKDRFSAERLKGVDSTLKIQPAKLEDSAVYLCASSLNRVGTEAFFGQGTRLTVV.

The chain couples TRBV6-1 to TRBJ1-1, with TRBD1 as a possible D gene (5 bases). Trimming took 6 bases from V and 3 from J, leaving 11 bases between them. Germline lookup yields CDR1 MNHNS and CDR2 SASEGT. The CDR3 totals 13 residues. The CDR3 DNA sequence: TGTGCCAGCAGGTCGAGGGGACACACTGAAGCTTTCTTT. As protein: CASRSRGHTEAFF.

The chain links TRBV5-8 to TRBJ2-7; D is uncertain. Germline V gives CDR1 SGHTS, CDR2 YDEGEE. The length of the CDR3 is 14 residues. The germline V and J ends were trimmed by 1 base and 2 bases, with 10 bases remaining between them. CDR3 region: CASSLKLGPYEQYF. DNA for the CDR3: TGTGCCAGCAGCTTGAAGCTTGGACCCTACGAGCAGTACTTC.

Turning to this clone: Other DNA sequences within the sample encode an identical CDR3. This rearrangement joins TRBV2 to TRBJ2-7; tentatively, D is TRBD1 (5 bases). Per the germline V gene, CDR1 is SNHLY and CDR2 is FYNNEI. Trimming stripped 6 bases from V and 1 base from J, with 7 bases between. This CDR3 region has 12 residues. CDR3 sequence (DNA): TGTGCCAGCAGGGACAATTCCTACGAGCAGTACTTC. Translation gives CASRDNSYEQYF.

V gene TRBV27 combines with J gene TRBJ1-6; D remains ambiguous. This CDR3 is 17 amino acids long. V lost 3 bases to trimming and J lost 0 bases, with 12 bases between them. Germline CDR1 and CDR2: MNHEY and SMNVEV (reference sequence). This CDR3 is CASSFARSGSYNSPLHF. The CDR3 DNA follows: TGTGCCAGCAGTTTCGCCAGGTCAGGCTCCTATAATTCACCCCTCCACTTT.

The rearrangement joins TRBV7-6 to TRBJ2-5, with TRBD2 matching 11 bases. The CDR3 spans 15 residues. Unmatched junction bases numbered 2, after V lost 1 base and J lost 4 bases. CDR1 is SGHVS, CDR2 FNYEAQ, per germline. CDR3: CASSLGGLAGETQYF. The DNA of the CDR3 is TGTGCCAGCAGCTTAGGCGGACTAGCGGGAGAGACCCAGTACTTC.

V and J are TRBV5-1 and TRBJ1-4, with 7 bases aligning to TRBD1. J was trimmed by 5 bases and V by 2 bases; bases with no gene match: 6. Germline values: CDR1 SGHRS, CDR2 YFSETQ. This CDR3 has 15 amino acids. CDR3 nucleotides: TGCGCCAGCAGCTTCGAGAAACAGGGGAATGAAAAACTGTTTTTT. Translated, it gives CASSFEKQGNEKLFF.

The chain carries TRBV6-1 and TRBJ1-4; no clear D. The CDR3 covers 13 residues. Germline CDR1 and CDR2: MNHNS and SASEGT. Between the trimmed V and J ends, which lost 7 bases and 5 bases, there was a span of 11 bases. CDR3 in amino acids: CASTSGLNEKLFF. In DNA form, the CDR3 reads TGTGCCAGCACATCGGGATTGAATGAAAAACTGTTTTTT.

The chain carries TRBV9 and TRBJ2-3, with 7 bases lining up with TRBD1. Germline-derived CDR1 and CDR2 are SGDLS and YYNGEE. CDR3 size: 15 residues. After removal of 1 base from V and 3 bases from J, the junction contained 5 bases not matched to a gene. This chain's CDR3 is CASSVLTGMTDTQYF. CDR3 DNA: TGTGCCAGCAGCGTACTGACAGGGATGACAGATACGCAGTATTTT.

This chain connects TRBV2 to TRBJ2-1; 11 bases are a match to TRBD2. The germline gives CDR1 SNHLY, CDR2 FYNNEI. The trim removed 4 bases at V and 4 bases at J, leaving 6 bases unmatched. This CDR3 contains 16 residues. For the CDR3, the DNA is TGTGCCAGCAGTGGGGAGGGACTAGCGGTTTACAATGAGCAGTTCTTC. Protein product: CASSGEGLAVYNEQFF.

Of note for this clone: At the DNA level, this CDR3 is encoded by other sequences in the same sample as well. The chain combines TRBV30 with TRBJ1-2; no clear D. Trimming stripped 0 bases from V and 0 bases from J, with 5 bases between. This CDR3 spans 13 amino acids. Germline V gives CDR1 GTSNPN, CDR2 SVGIG (reference sequence). This chain's CDR3 is CAWSVRTNYGYTF. CDR3 nucleotide sequence: TGTGCCTGGAGTGTAAGAACTAACTATGGCTACACCTTC.

The CDR3, as DNA: TGTGCCAGCAGCTTGGGGGGACTAGCGGGAGGCTCTAGCACAGATACGCAGTATTTT. It yields the protein CASSLGGLAGGSSTDTQYF. The chain employs TRBV7-2 and TRBJ2-3; 15 bases are a match to TRBD2. This CDR3 has 19 amino acids. The J segment lost 0 bases and the V segment lost 3 bases, leaving 7 bases of the junction unmatched. From germline, CDR1 is SGHTA and CDR2 FQGNSA.

CDR3: CASSQSALGARGETQYF. CDR3 nucleotides: TGCGCCAGCAGCCAATCCGCCTTAGGGGCTAGAGGGGAGACCCAGTACTTC. The chain couples TRBV4-3 to TRBJ2-5, with D tentatively TRBD1 or TRBD2 (5 bases each). Deletions cut 2 bases from V and 5 bases from J, with 21 bases between. The CDR3 extends over 17 amino acids. Looked up from germline, CDR1 is LGHNA and CDR2 is YSLEER.

The rearrangement joins TRBV11-3 to TRBJ2-3; TRBD1 agrees at 10 bases. The J segment lost 4 bases and the V segment lost 5 bases, leaving 9 bases of the junction unmatched. Germline V gene lookup returns CDR1 SGHNT and CDR2 YENEEA. This CDR3 is 16 amino acids long. The CDR3 loop is CASSAGLDRGPDTQYF. The CDR3 DNA reads TGTGCCAGCAGCGCGGGATTAGACAGGGGGCCAGATACGCAGTATTTT.

CDR3 in DNA: TGTGCCAGCAGCCCCGGACTAGCGGGGGACAATGAGCAGTTCTTC. It yields the protein CASSPGLAGDNEQFF. V is TRBV2 and J is TRBJ2-1; 13 nucleotides agree with TRBD2. Germline CDR1 SNHLY, CDR2 FYNNEI. The CDR3 is made up of 15 amino acids. V lost 6 bases and J lost 5; bases outside the gene matches: 4.

The V gene is TRBV6-1, the J gene TRBJ1-2; a possible D gene is TRBD1 (6 bases). The CDR3 is made up of 14 amino acids. V lost 1 base to trimming and J lost 6 bases, with 12 bases between them. Germline CDR1 is MNHNS and CDR2 is SASEGT. The CDR3 DNA reads TGTGCCAGCAGTGAAGAAACAGGGAAAAATGGCTACACCTTC. Translation: CASSEETGKNGYTF.

The sample holds one count of this clone. DNA for the CDR3: TGCGCCAGCAGCTTGGCCGGGTCAGCGGGCATGTCTGGAAACACCATATATTTT. This translates into CASSLAGSAGMSGNTIYF. J is TRBJ1-3 and V is TRBV5-1; D is unresolved. There are 18 residues in the CDR3. CDR1 is SGHRS and CDR2 is YFSETQ in the germline V gene. V was shortened by 0 bases and J by 1 base, with 17 bases between the two germline ends.

The chain is built from TRBV6-5 and TRBJ2-1, with 7 bases matching TRBD2. J lost 4 bases, V lost 7 bases, and 10 bases had no gene match. Per the germline V gene, CDR1 is MNHEY and CDR2 is SVGAGI. The CDR3 runs 15 residues. This chain's CDR3 is CASTSQGGSYNEQFF. CDR3 coding DNA: TGTGCCAGCACCTCCCAGGGCGGGAGTTACAATGAGCAGTTCTTC.

The chain links TRBV7-2 to TRBJ2-6; D is perhaps TRBD2 (6 bases). CDR3 length equals 18 residues. Trimming took 5 bases from V and 1 from J, leaving 18 bases between them. Germline assignment: CDR1 SGHTA and CDR2 FQGNSA. This CDR3 reads CASSPPPGLYSGANVLTF. The CDR3 DNA sequence: TGTGCCAGCAGCCCACCACCGGGACTTTATTCTGGGGCCAACGTCCTGACTTTC.

The V and J genes are TRBV6-1 and TRBJ1-2, with D hard to call. Trimming removed 1 base at V and 7 bases at J, with 7 bases between. The CDR3 covers 12 residues. Germline lookup yields CDR1 MNHNS and CDR2 SASEGT. CDR3 sequence: CASSEGFGGYTF. The CDR3 nucleotides are TGTGCCAGCAGTGAAGGGTTCGGTGGCTACACCTTC.

This clone appeared once. The genes are TRBV6-1 and TRBJ1-4, with 7 bases identical to TRBD1. This CDR3 is 16 amino acids long. Germline V lookup: CDR1 MNHNS, CDR2 SASEGT. Trimming at V came to 4 bases and at J to 7 bases, leaving 12 bases not matched to a gene. The CDR3 reads CASSGLTGSGSEKLFF. For the CDR3, the DNA is TGTGCCAGCAGTGGACTGACAGGGAGCGGGAGTGAAAAACTGTTTTTT.

Comment on this clone: The same CDR3 arises from other DNA sequences in this sample as well. The chain employs TRBV10-1 and TRBJ2-5; 7 bases line up with TRBD2. The V and J ends lost 3 bases and 5 bases, in that order; junction bases with no gene match: 0. Germline CDR1 is WNHNN and CDR2 is SYGVQD (reference sequence). The CDR3 runs to 12 residues. In DNA, the CDR3 is TGCGCCAGCAGTGATAGCGGGGAGACCCAGTACTTC. This sequence encodes CASSDSGETQYF.

This chain connects TRBV28 to TRBJ1-2; D unresolved. CDR1 and CDR2 from the germline V gene are MDHEN and SYDVKM. Trimming left V 10 bases short and J 6 bases short, with 15 bases between. The CDR3 has 12 amino acids. The CDR3 DNA is TGTGCCACTTTAACTACGGTAAATGGCTACACCTTC. Its protein product is CATLTTVNGYTF.

J is TRBJ1-4 and V is TRBV6-5; D gene unclear. Germline V gene lookup returns CDR1 MNHEY and CDR2 SVGAGI. V lost 6 bases, J lost 8 bases, and 19 bases lay in between. This CDR3 comprises 15 residues. The CDR3 loop reads CASSLPGHGREKLFF. In nucleotides, the CDR3 is TGTGCCAGCAGCCTCCCGGGCCACGGCCGGGAAAAACTGTTTTTT.

This clone showed up just once. V usage is TRBV18 and J usage is TRBJ2-4, with 8 bases fitting TRBD1. The CDR3 length is 15 residues. With V trimmed by 3 bases and J by 1 base, 2 bases remained unmatched. Per the germline V gene, CDR1 is KGHSH and CDR2 is LQKENI. The CDR3 DNA reads TGTGCCAGCTCACCCGACAGGGGCGCCAAAAACATTCAGTACTTC. It codes for CASSPDRGAKNIQYF.

The rearrangement uses TRBV7-2 and TRBJ1-2; D unclear. The CDR3 has 13 residues. Per the germline V gene, CDR1 is SGHTA and CDR2 is FQGNSA. The V end was cut by 5 bases, the J end by 3 bases, with 10 bases between. As DNA, the CDR3 is TGTGCCAGCAGCACCGGCCCTCACTATGGCTACACCTTC. Translating it yields CASSTGPHYGYTF.